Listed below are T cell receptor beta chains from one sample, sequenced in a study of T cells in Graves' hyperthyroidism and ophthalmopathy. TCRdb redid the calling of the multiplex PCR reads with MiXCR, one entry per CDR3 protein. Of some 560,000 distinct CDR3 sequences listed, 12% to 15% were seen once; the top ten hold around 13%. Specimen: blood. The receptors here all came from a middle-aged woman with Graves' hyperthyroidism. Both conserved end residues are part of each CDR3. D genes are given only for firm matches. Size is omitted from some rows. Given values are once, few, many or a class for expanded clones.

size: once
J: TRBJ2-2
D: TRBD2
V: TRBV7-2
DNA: TGTGCCAGCAGCTTAGGGACTAGCGGGAGTGGAGGAGGGGAGCTGTTTTTT
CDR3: CASSLGTSGSGGGELFF

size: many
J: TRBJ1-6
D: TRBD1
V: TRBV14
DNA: TGTGCCAGCAGCCAATCACAGGGGCTTTTCTCCTATAATTCACCCCTCCACTTT
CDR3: CASSQSQGLFSYNSPLHF

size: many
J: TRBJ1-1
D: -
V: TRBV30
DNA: TGTGCCTGGATTAGAGGGACTGAAGCTTTCTTT
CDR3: CAWIRGTEAFF

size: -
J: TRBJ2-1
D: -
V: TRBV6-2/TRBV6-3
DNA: TGTGTCAGCAGTTATGTGGGTAGTTCCTACAATGAGCAGTTCTTC
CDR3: CVSSYVGSSYNEQFF

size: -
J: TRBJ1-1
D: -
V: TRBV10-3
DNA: TGTGCCATCAGTGAGAGTGGGCAATCCGACACTGAAGCTTTCTTT
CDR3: CAISESGQSDTEAFF

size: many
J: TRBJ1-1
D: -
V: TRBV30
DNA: TGTGCCTGGAGTTCGGGCCCTGAAGCTTTCTTT
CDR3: CAWSSGPEAFF

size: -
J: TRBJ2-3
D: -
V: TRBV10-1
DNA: TGCGCCAGCAGTGTCTCGCAAAGCGGCCAAGGGACAGATACGCAGTATTTT
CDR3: CASSVSQSGQGTDTQYF

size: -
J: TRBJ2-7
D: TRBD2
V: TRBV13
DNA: TGTGCCAGCAGTTTTCGACTAGCGGGAGACATTTTCCACGAGCAGTACTTC
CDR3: CASSFRLAGDIFHEQYF

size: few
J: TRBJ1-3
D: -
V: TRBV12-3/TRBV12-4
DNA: TGTGCCTCCTTTATAGGGCTTGGAAACACCATATATTTT
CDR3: CASFIGLGNTIYF

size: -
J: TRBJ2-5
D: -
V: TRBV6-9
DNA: TGTGCCAGCAGTTATGGGGATTCATATCGAGAGACCCAGTACTTC
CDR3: CASSYGDSYRETQYF

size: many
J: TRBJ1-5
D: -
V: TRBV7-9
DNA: TGTGCCAGCAGCTCACCCGGCGGGCCCCAGCATTTT
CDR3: CASSSPGGPQHF

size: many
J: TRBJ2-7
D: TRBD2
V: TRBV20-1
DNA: TGCAGTGCCCCGACTAGCATCTACGAGCAGTACTTC
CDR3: CSAPTSIYEQYF

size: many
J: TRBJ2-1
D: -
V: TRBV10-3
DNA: TGTGCCATCAAGCCTGAGGGTCCCTACAATGAGCAGTTCTTC
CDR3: CAIKPEGPYNEQFF

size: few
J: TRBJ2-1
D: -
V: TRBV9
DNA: TGTGCCAGCAGCGTAGAAGGGATCCCCTACAATGAGCAGTTCTTC
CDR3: CASSVEGIPYNEQFF

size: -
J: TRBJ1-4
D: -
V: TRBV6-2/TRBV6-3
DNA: TGTGCCAGCAGAGACCGGGCGCAGAGGAGTGAAAAACTGTTTTTT
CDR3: CASRDRAQRSEKLFF

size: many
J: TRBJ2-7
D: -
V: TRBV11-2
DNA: TGTGCCAGCAGCCCCTTGTCAGCAGCCTACGAGCAGTACTTC
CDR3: CASSPLSAAYEQYF

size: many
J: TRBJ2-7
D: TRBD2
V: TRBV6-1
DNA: TGTGCCAGCAGTTACCAGACTAGCGGCAAACCGAATTACGAGCAGTACTTC
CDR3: CASSYQTSGKPNYEQYF

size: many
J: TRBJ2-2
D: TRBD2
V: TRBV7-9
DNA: TGTGCCAGCAAGGGGACTAGCGGGAACACCGGGGAGCTGTTTTTT
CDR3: CASKGTSGNTGELFF

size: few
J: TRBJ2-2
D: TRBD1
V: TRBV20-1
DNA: TGCAGTGCTAGAGACTCCGGGACAGGGGGAGGTGGGGAGCTGTTTTTT
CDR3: CSARDSGTGGGGELFF

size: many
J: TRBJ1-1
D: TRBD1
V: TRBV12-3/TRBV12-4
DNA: TGTGCCGTCCAGCCAATCCAGAGGGGGCGATTGCCTGAAGCTTTCTTT
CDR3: CAVQPIQRGRLPEAFF

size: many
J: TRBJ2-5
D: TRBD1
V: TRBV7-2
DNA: TGTGCCAGCAGCCCGGGACAGGGAAGTCTGGGGTACCAAGAGACCCAGTACTTC
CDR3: CASSPGQGSLGYQETQYF

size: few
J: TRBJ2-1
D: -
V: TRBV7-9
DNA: TGTGCCAGCAGCTTTGTCATGGGTGAGATTGGGAATGAGCAGTTCTTC
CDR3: CASSFVMGEIGNEQFF

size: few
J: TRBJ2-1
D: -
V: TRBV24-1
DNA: TGTGCCACCAGTGACGCCGGGACACCCAGGCGTGAGCAGTTCTTC
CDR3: CATSDAGTPRREQFF

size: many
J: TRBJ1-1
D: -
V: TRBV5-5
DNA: TGTGCCAGCAGCTTGGAGCGTTGGGGAACTGAAGCTTTCTTT
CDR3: CASSLERWGTEAFF

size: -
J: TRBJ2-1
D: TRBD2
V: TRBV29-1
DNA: TGCAGCGTTTCCCATAGCGGGAGGGCTGGGGTATACAATGAGCAGTTCTTC
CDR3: CSVSHSGRAGVYNEQFF

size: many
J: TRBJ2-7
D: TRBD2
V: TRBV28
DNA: TGTGCCAGCACCCAAGGGGGACCGGGACTAGCGGGACCCACCTACGAGCAGTACTTC
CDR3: CASTQGGPGLAGPTYEQYF

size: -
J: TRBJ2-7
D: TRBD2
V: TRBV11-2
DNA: TGTGCCAGCAGCTTACAGGCTAGCGGGATCGAGCAGTACTTC
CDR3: CASSLQASGIEQYF

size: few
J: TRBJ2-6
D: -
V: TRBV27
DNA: TGTGCCAGCAGTCGCATGATGATCTCCTCTGGGGCCAACGTCCTGACTTTC
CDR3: CASSRMMISSGANVLTF

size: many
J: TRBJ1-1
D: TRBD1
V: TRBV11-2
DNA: TGTGCCAGCAGGTTATCGGGACAGATGAACACTGAAGCTTTCTTT
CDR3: CASRLSGQMNTEAFF

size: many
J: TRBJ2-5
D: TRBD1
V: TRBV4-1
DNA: TGCGCCAGCAACCGACAGGGGAAGGAGGAGACCCAGTACTTC
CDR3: CASNRQGKEETQYF

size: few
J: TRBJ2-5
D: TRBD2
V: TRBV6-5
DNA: TGTGCCAGCAGTTACTCGGGACTAGCGGGAGATGGGACCCAGTACTTC
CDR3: CASSYSGLAGDGTQYF

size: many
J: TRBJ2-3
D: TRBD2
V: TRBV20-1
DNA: TGCAGTGCTAGGAGACTAGCGGACCTCACAGATACGCAGTATTTT
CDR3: CSARRLADLTDTQYF

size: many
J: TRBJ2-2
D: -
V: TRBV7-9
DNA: TGTGCCAGCAGCACCACCGGGCAGGTTCCGAACACCGGGGAGCTGTTTTTT
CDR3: CASSTTGQVPNTGELFF

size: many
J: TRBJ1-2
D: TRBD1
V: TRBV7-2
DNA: TGTGCCAGCACCATTAACCTGGCAGGGGGACGCAATGGCTACACCTTC
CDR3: CASTINLAGGRNGYTF

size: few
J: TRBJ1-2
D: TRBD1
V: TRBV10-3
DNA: TGTGCCATCAGTGAGTCCGGGACAGCCTATGGCTACACCTTC
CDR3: CAISESGTAYGYTF

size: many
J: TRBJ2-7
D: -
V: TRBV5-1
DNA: TGCGCCAGCAGCTTGAACCGGGACGGCGAGCAGTACTTC
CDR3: CASSLNRDGEQYF

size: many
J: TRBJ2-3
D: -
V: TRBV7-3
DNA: TGTGCCAGCAGCCGGTCAGTCGGGGACACAGATACGCAGTATTTT
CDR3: CASSRSVGDTDTQYF

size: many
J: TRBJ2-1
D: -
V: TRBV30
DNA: TGTGCCTGGAGTGTACCGGGGCCCTTGAGGGAGCAGTTCTTC
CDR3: CAWSVPGPLREQFF

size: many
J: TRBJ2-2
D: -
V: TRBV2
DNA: TGTGCCAGCAGGACATCAGGGTTGAACACCGGGGAGCTGTTTTTT
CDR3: CASRTSGLNTGELFF

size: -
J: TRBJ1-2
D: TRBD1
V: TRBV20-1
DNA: TGCAGTGCTATCGGATTCAGGGGGCCCTTATATGGCTACACCTTC
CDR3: CSAIGFRGPLYGYTF

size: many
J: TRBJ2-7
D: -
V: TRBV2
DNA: TGTGCCAGCAGTGATTCCGGGACGGTATACGAGCAGTACTTC
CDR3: CASSDSGTVYEQYF

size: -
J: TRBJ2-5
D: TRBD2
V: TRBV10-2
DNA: TGCGCCAGCAGTGAACCACGACTAGCCCCTTACTTC
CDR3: CASSEPRLAPYF

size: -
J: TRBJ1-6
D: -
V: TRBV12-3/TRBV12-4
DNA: TGTGCCAGCACCCTGGACATCCCCTCACCCCTCCACTTT
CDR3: CASTLDIPSPLHF

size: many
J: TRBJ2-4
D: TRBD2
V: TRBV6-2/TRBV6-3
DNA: TGTGCCAGCAGTCGGACTAGCGCGGAAGCCAAAAACATTCAGTACTTC
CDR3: CASSRTSAEAKNIQYF

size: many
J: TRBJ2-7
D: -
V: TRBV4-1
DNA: TGCGCCAGCAGCCAAGAACGCCCCCCGTCGAAGGGCGAGCAGTACTTC
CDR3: CASSQERPPSKGEQYF